There are many counts of the clone carrying this T cell receptor (beta chain). This specimen belongs to a study of T cells after yellow fever vaccination. Generation of TCR cDNA used 5'RACE template switching (which added a universal primer site and UMIs). TCRdb called the 5' RACE reads again in MiXCR, with one record for every CDR3 protein. The table records around 300,000 distinct CDR3 sequences, approximately 4% of them present only once. Germline V lookup: CDR1 MNHNS, CDR2 SASEGT. Losses at the gene ends were 2 bases for V and 3 bases for J; bases not matched to a gene: 1. The CDR3 spans 14 residues.

The chain employs TRBV6-1 and TRBJ2-7; 10 bases line up with TRBD2. The TCR originated in a man aged 18 to 30 who received the YFV17D yellow fever vaccine. Sequencing was performed on PBMCs, taken 5 days after the yellow fever booster vaccination. CDR3 loop: CASSERLAGYEQYF. The CDR3 coding sequence is TGTGCCAGCAGTGAAAGACTAGCGGGCTACGAGCAGTACTTC.